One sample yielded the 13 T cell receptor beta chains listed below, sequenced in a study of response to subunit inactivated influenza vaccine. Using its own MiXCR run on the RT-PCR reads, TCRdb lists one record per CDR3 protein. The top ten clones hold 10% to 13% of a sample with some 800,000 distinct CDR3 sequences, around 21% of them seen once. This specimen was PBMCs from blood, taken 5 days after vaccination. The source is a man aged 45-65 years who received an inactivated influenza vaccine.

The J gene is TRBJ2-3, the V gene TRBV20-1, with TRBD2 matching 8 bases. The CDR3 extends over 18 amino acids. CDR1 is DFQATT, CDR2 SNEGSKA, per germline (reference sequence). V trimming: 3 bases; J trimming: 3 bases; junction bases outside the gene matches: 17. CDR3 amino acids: CSASKTFPGGRGTDTQYF. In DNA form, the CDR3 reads TGCAGTGCTAGCAAAACTTTCCCGGGAGGGCGGGGAACAGATACGCAGTATTTT.

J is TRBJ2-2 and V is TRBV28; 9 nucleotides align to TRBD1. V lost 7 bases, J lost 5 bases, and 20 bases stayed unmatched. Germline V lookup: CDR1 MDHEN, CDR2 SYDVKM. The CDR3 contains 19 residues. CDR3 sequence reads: CASNEVSGYWTGATGELFF. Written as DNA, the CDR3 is TGTGCCAGCAATGAAGTCAGTGGTTACTGGACAGGGGCTACCGGGGAGCTGTTTTTT.

CDR3 sequence: CSASPGFINQPQHF. The CDR3 DNA follows: TGCAGTGCTAGTCCGGGATTTATCAATCAGCCCCAGCATTTT. The chain uses TRBV20-1 and TRBJ1-5; D remains ambiguous. This CDR3 is built from 14 residues. Germline assignment: CDR1 DFQATT and CDR2 SNEGSKA (reference sequence). Trimming took 3 bases from V and 3 from J, leaving 12 bases between them.

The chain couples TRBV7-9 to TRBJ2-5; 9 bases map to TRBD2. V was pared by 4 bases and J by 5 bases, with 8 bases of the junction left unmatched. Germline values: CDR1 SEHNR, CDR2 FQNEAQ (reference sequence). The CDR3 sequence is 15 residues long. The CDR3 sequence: CASSSRREGRETQYF. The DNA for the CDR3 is TGTGCCAGCAGCTCAAGGCGGGAGGGCCGGGAGACCCAGTACTTC.

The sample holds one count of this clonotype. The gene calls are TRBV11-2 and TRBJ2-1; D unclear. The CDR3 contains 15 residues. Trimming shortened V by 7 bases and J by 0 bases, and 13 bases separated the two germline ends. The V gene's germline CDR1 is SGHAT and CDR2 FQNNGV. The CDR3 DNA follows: TGTGCCAGCAATCGGGCCCCAAGCTCCTACAATGAGCAGTTCTTC. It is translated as CASNRAPSSYNEQFF.

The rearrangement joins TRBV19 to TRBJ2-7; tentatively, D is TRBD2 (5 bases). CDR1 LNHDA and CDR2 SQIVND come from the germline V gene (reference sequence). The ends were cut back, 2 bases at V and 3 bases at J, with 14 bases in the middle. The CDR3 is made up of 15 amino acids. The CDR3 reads CASSIFYSGLYEQYF. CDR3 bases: TGTGCCAGTAGTATATTTTACAGCGGCCTCTACGAGCAGTACTTC.

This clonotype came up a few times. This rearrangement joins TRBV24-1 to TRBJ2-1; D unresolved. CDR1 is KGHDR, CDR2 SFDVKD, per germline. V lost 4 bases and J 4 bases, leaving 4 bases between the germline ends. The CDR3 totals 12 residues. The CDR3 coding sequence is TGTGCCACCAGTGAACGGTACAATGAGCAGTTCTTC. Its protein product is CATSERYNEQFF.

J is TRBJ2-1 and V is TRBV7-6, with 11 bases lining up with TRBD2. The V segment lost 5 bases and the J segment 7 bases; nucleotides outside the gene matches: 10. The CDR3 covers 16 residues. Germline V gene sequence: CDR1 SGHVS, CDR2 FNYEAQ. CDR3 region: CASSAPLTSGRNEQFF. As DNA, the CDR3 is TGTGCCAGCAGCGCTCCGTTAACTAGCGGGAGAAATGAGCAGTTCTTC.

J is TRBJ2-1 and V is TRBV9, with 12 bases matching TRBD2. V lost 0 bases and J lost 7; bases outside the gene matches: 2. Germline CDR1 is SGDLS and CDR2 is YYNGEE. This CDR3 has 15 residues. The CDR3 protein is CASSVEGTSGNEQFF. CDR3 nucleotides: TGTGCCAGCAGCGTAGAAGGGACTAGCGGGAATGAGCAGTTCTTC. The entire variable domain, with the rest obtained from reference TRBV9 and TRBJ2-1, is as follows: DSGVTQTPKHLITATGQRVTLRCSPRSGDLSVYWYQQSLDQGLQFLIQYYNGEERAKGNILERFSAQQFPDLHSELNLSSLELGDSALYFCASSVEGTSGNEQFFGPGTRLTVL.

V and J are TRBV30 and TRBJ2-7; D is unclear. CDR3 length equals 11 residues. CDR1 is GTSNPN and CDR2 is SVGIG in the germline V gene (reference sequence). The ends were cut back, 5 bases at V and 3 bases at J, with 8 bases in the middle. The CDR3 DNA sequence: TGTGCCTGGGGGCGGAACTACGAGCAGTACTTC. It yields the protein CAWGRNYEQYF.

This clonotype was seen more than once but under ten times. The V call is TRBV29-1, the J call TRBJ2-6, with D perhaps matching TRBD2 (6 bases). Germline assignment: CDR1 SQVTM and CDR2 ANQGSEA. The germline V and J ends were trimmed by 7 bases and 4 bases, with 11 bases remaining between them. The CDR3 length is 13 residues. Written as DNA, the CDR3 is TGCAGCGCTGGGGGGAGAGGGGCCAACGTCCTGACTTTC. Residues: CSAGGRGANVLTF.

CDR3 nucleotides: TGTGCCAGCAGCCTAACCAGAAAGGGTGAGCAGTACTTC. This translates into CASSLTRKGEQYF. This chain uses TRBV7-6 with TRBJ2-7; the D is unclear. Germline CDR1 SGHVS, CDR2 FNYEAQ. The V end was cut by 5 bases, the J end by 7 bases, with 15 bases between. This CDR3 is 13 amino acids long.

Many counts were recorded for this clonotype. The CDR3 protein is CSVGLADYANTGELFF. CDR3 bases: TGCAGCGTTGGCCTAGCGGACTACGCGAACACCGGGGAGCTGTTTTTT. This chain joins TRBV29-1 and TRBJ2-2; 7 bases match TRBD2. This CDR3 contains 16 residues. V lost 4 bases and J lost 0; bases outside the gene matches: 8. Germline V gene lookup returns CDR1 SQVTM and CDR2 ANQGSEA.